These 9 T cell receptor beta chains share one sample of origin, sequenced in a study of blood T cell repertoires in COVID-19. Only in-frame clones appear in the TCRdb table, and some are missing; sequencing was by immunoSEQ multiplex PCR. This sample has approximately 160,000 clones, with about 88% found just once. Material: PBMCs or T cells enriched from blood (not recorded which). The receptors originated from a woman in her 50s who had recovered from COVID-19.

The chain links TRBV6-2 or TRBV6-3 to TRBJ1-1, with 8 bases matching TRBD1. CDR1 and CDR2 (germline): MNHEY, SVGEGT. This CDR3 has 16 residues. Trimming at V came to 1 base and at J to 1 base, leaving 5 bases not matched to a gene. CDR3 coding DNA: TGTGCCAGCAGTTACTTAATACAGGGGGAGAACACTGAAGCTTTCTTT. Protein sequence: CASSYLIQGENTEAFF.

This clone occurred a few times. The chain employs TRBV7-9 and TRBJ1-1, with D hard to call. Germline V lookup: CDR1 SEHNR, CDR2 FQNEAQ (reference sequence). CDR3 length equals 17 residues. V lost 4 bases, J lost 0 bases, and 18 bases lay in between. The CDR3 is CASSWLGRRGMNTEAFF. For the CDR3, the DNA is TGTGCCAGCAGCTGGTTAGGGCGGCGGGGAATGAACACTGAAGCTTTCTTT.

This chain uses TRBV28 with TRBJ1-1; no clear D gene. CDR1 is MDHEN, CDR2 SYDVKM, per germline. This CDR3 contains 13 residues. The germline V and J ends were trimmed by 4 bases and 1 base, with 7 bases remaining between them. The CDR3 DNA reads as TGTGCCAGCAGTTCGGGGAGGAACACTGAAGCTTTCTTT. This encodes CASSSGRNTEAFF.

The rearrangement links TRBV28 to TRBJ2-5; TRBD2 is a possible D gene (5 bases). Trimming took 5 bases from V and 4 from J, leaving 17 bases between them. From germline, CDR1 is MDHEN and CDR2 SYDVKM. This CDR3 is 15 amino acids long. CDR3 residues: CASSPRALVRETQYF. Here the CDR3 DNA reads TGTGCCAGCAGTCCGCGGGCCTTAGTCCGAGAGACCCAGTACTTC.

V is TRBV11-1 and J is TRBJ2-3; D is perhaps TRBD2 (6 bases). The V gene's germline CDR1 is SGHAT and CDR2 FQDESV (reference sequence). The germline V and J ends were trimmed by 5 bases and 6 bases, with 9 bases remaining between them. CDR3 length: 12 residues. DNA of the CDR3: TGTGCCAGCAGCCCTGGAGGGGATACGCAGTATTTT. The encoded protein is CASSPGGDTQYF.

V and J are TRBV28 and TRBJ2-2, with D possibly matching TRBD1 (6 bases). Germline loops: CDR1 MDHEN, CDR2 SYDVKM. The CDR3 runs to 14 residues. With 7 bases removed from V and 7 bases from J, the gap between germline ends came to 16 bases. The CDR3 DNA is TGTGCCAGCAAGCCAACAGGGCTCGACGGGGAGCTGTTTTTT. Its translation: CASKPTGLDGELFF.

The chain combines TRBV2 with TRBJ1-4; 7 nucleotides match TRBD1. Germline trimming cut 6 bases from V and 8 bases from J; bases unmatched to any gene: 6. The CDR3 is made up of 13 amino acids. CDR1 is SNHLY and CDR2 is FYNNEI in the germline V gene. The CDR3 protein is CASRGGPGEKLFF. The CDR3 coding sequence is TGTGCCAGCAGAGGGGGCCCTGGAGAAAAACTGTTTTTT.

The gene calls are TRBV6-1 and TRBJ2-5; 7 nucleotides align to TRBD2. Germline loops: CDR1 MNHNS, CDR2 SASEGT. With 2 bases clipped from V and 5 bases from J, the junction kept 5 bases outside the gene matches. The CDR3 has 14 residues. The CDR3 here is CASSERGDWETQYF. In DNA form, the CDR3 reads TGTGCCAGCAGTGAACGGGGGGACTGGGAGACCCAGTACTTC.

V and J are TRBV5-1 and TRBJ2-3; D is unresolved. CDR1 SGHRS and CDR2 YFSETQ come from the germline V gene. CDR3 length: 16 amino acids. Trimming took off 4 bases at V and 0 bases at J, with 15 bases between the two ends. The CDR3 nucleotides read TGCGCCAGCAGCGCCCTAGGCGTGTCTAGCACAGATACGCAGTATTTT. Translated: CASSALGVSSTDTQYF.